This TCR beta chain stems from a study of T cells after yellow fever vaccination. Background on the study: With SMART-Seq v4 Ultra Low Input, the fractions containing low cell numbers were prepared. Findings and caveats of the study: The secondary T-cell response peaked on day 5, not day 15, but was weaker.

TCRdb used MiXCR to reprocess the 5' RACE reads, holding one entry per CDR3 protein. Counted here are 120,000 to 150,000 distinct CDR3 sequences, over 7% occurring once; the ten biggest clones make up approximately 0.67%. This clonotype occurred many times. Its antigen remains unknown. After removal of 2 bases from V and 3 bases from J, the junction contained 0 bases not matched to a gene. Germline values: CDR1 MNHEY, CDR2 SVGEGT. The CDR3 spans 15 residues. This specimen was CD4+ T cells sorted from PBMCs, taken 5 days after the yellow fever booster vaccination. The TCR originated in a man younger than 45 who received the YFV17D yellow fever vaccine. The chain recombines TRBV6-2 or TRBV6-3 with TRBJ2-1, with TRBD2 matching over 11 bases. The CDR3 DNA reads as TGTGCCAGCAGTTACGGGACTAGCGGCTACAATGAGCAGTTCTTC. Translated: CASSYGTSGYNEQFF.